This T cell receptor beta chain was sequenced for a study of graft-versus-host responses after intestinal transplantation. About the study: Once they had received anti-thymocyte globulin induction, all recipients took tacrolimus and steroids for about three years.

Graft tissue was processed to release intraepithelial and lamina propria lymphocytes. With respect to this clone: Antigen unknown.

Unmatched junction bases numbered 4, after V lost 6 bases and J lost 2 bases. Germline lookup yields CDR1 MNHEY and CDR2 SMNVEV (reference sequence). This CDR3 spans 14 amino acids. The protocol was immunoSEQ multiplex PCR, while the TCRdb copy is restricted to in-frame clones and leaves out a portion. This sample has about 7,600 clones, with roughly 82% found just once. Points from the study as a whole: Analysis identified GvH clones in recipient marrow, with some appearing first in ileum or blood. Early declines in HvG clones that occurred post-transplant were associated with peak circulating GvH clone levels. Allograft clonal ratios (graft-versus-host to host-versus-graft) were high in patients who had graft-donor T cell macrochimerism.

The sample here was ileum tissue, taken approximately 120 days after transplant. The chain links TRBV27 to TRBJ1-2, with TRBD1 identical over 9 bases. The TCR sequence derives from a human patient who received an intestinal transplant, so some T cells may come from the graft donor. The CDR3 bases are TGTGCCAGCAGGGGGACAGGGCACAACTATGGCTACACCTTC. Residues: CASRGTGHNYGYTF.